Given below is one T cell receptor (beta chain) in context. This entry is derived from a study of CD8 T cells in Susac syndrome. Random hexamers primed reverse transcription of about 0.5 to 1 ug RNA. TCRdb redid the calling of the immunoSEQ multiplex PCR reads with MiXCR, one entry per CDR3 protein. The data hold approximately 25,000 distinct CDR3 sequences, with 93% observed a single time. The receptor's source is a human donor with Susac syndrome. Sample: CD8+ T cells from PBMCs.

The CDR3 here is CASSQDAERGANVLTF. In DNA, the CDR3 is TGCGCCAGCAGCCAAGATGCCGAAAGGGGGGCCAACGTCCTGACTTTC. This rearrangement joins TRBV4-3 to TRBJ2-6; D is undetermined. CDR3 length: 16 amino acids. In germline, CDR1 is LGHNA, CDR2 YSLEER. Trimming removed 0 bases at V and 4 bases at J, with 10 bases between.